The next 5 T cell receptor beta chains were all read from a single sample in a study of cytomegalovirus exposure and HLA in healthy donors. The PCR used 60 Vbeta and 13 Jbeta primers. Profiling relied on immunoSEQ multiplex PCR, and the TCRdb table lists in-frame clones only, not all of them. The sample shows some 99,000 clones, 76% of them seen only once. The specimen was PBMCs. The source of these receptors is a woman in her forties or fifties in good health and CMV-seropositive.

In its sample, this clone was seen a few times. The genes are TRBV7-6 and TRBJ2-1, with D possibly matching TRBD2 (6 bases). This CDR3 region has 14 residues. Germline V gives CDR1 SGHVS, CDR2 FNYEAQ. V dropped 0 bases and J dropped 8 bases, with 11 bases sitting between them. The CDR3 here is CASSLATLAHEQFF. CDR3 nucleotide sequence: TGTGCCAGCAGCTTAGCGACACTAGCACATGAGCAGTTCTTC. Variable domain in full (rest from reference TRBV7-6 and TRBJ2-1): GAGVSQSPRYKVTKRGQDVALRCDPISGHVSLYWYRQALGQGPEFLTYFNYEAQQDKSGLPNDRFSAERPEGSISTLTIQRTEQRDSAMYRCASSLATLAHEQFFGPGTRLTVL.

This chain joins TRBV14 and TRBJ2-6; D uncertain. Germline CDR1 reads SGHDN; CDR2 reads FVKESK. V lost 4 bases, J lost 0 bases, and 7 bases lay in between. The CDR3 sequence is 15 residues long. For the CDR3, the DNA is TGTGCCAGCAGCCCCCTATTCTCTGGGGCCAACGTCCTGACTTTC. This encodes CASSPLFSGANVLTF.

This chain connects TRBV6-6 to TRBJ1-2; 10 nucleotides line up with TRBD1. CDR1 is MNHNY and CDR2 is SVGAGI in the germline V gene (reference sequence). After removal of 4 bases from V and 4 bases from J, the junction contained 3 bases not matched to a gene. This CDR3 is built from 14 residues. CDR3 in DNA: TGTGCCAGCAGTTTTAGGACAGGGGGCTATGGCTACACCTTC. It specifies CASSFRTGGYGYTF.

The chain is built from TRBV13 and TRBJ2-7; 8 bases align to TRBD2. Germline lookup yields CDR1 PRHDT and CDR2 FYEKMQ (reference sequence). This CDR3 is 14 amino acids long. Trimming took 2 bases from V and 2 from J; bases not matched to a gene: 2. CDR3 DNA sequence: TGTGCCAGCAGCTTACCCGGGAGGGCCTACGAGCAGTACTTC. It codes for CASSLPGRAYEQYF.

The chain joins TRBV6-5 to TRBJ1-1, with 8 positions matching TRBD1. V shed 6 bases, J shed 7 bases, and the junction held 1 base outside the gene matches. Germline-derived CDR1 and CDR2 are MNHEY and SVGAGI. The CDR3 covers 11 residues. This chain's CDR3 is CASRTGDEAFF. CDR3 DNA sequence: TGTGCCAGCAGGACAGGGGATGAAGCTTTCTTT.